The clone carrying this T cell receptor beta chain showed up just once. Its antigen remains unidentified. The germline gives CDR1 SNHLY, CDR2 FYNNEI. V lost 7 bases, J lost 5 bases, and 17 bases lay in between. The CDR3 runs to 15 residues. TCRdb's copy holds only in-frame clones and misses some; the assay was immunoSEQ multiplex PCR. The sample consists of tens of thousands of clones, less than 90% of them appearing once. The sample is drawn from a study of T cell responses to AZD1222 COVID-19 vaccine. Findings of the study overall: No repertoire was sampled before or during the peak T cell response, only after it. A rise in Spike-specific TCR breadth and depth followed two AZD1222 doses. The donors showed a predominance of white British ancestry and of females, with possible underestimation of clonal diversity.

The rearrangement links TRBV2 to TRBJ2-2; no firm D call. The source of this sequence is an adult who received the AZD1222 COVID-19 vaccine. Sequencing was performed on peripheral blood, taken 28 days after the second AZD1222 dose. CDR3 DNA sequence: TGTGCCAGCACCTCTACTCCCCATGGGACCGGGGAGCTGTTTTTT. Translated: CASTSTPHGTGELFF.